These 27 T cell receptor beta chains were all obtained from the same sample, sequenced in a study of response to subunit inactivated influenza vaccine. Each CDR3 protein is one row after TCRdb ran MiXCR on the RT-PCR reads. The sample has 530,000 or so distinct CDR3 sequences; 25% are singletons. This sample comprised CD4+ T cells sorted from PBMCs, obtained 5 days after vaccination. The receptors were sampled from a man in his fifties who received an inactivated influenza vaccine.

This clonotype was recorded a few times. V is TRBV5-1 and J is TRBJ2-1, with a possible D match to TRBD1 (5 bases). There are 17 residues in the CDR3. CDR1 and CDR2 from the germline V gene are SGHRS and YFSETQ. V gave up 4 bases and J gave up 3 bases, with 20 bases separating them. The CDR3 DNA follows: TGCGCCAGCAGCAGGGGCTTGGCCGAAACATACTACAATGAGCAGTTCTTC. Translating gives CASSRGLAETYYNEQFF. Complete variable domain (other parts from reference TRBV5-1 and TRBJ2-1): KAGVTQTPRYLIKTRGQQVTLSCSPISGHRSVSWYQQTPGQGLQFLFEYFSETQRNKGNFPGRFSGRQFSNSRSEMNVSTLELGDSALYLCASSRGLAETYYNEQFFGPGTRLTVL.

The chain joins TRBV18 to TRBJ1-5; no reliable D call. There are 16 residues in the CDR3. Per the germline V gene, CDR1 is KGHSH and CDR2 is LQKENI. V gave up 0 bases and J gave up 3 bases, with 12 bases separating them. Here the CDR3 DNA reads TGTGCCAGCTCACCACCGTCGGGCAGCATCAATCAGCCCCAGCATTTT. Translation gives CASSPPSGSINQPQHF.

The gene calls are TRBV24-1 and TRBJ2-1, with 8 bases that match TRBD2. CDR3 length: 16 amino acids. The junction had 11 bases not matched to a gene; V was cut back by 4 bases and J by 7 bases. The germline CDR1 and CDR2 sequences are KGHDR and SFDVKD. CDR3 sequence reads: CATSDAKRGSWNEQFF. The CDR3 DNA reads TGTGCCACCAGTGACGCAAAGCGGGGGAGTTGGAATGAGCAGTTCTTC.

This clonotype was detected only a few times. This CDR3 is CASSSGTWPTDTQYF. The CDR3 nucleotides are TGTGCCAGCAGCTCCGGGACTTGGCCCACAGATACGCAGTATTTT. This chain links TRBV7-2 with TRBJ2-3, with D perhaps TRBD2 (6 bases). CDR3 length: 15 amino acids. Germline CDR1 SGHTA, CDR2 FQGNSA. Trimming took 4 bases from V and 2 from J, leaving 13 bases between them.

The chain is built from TRBV7-8 and TRBJ1-5, with TRBD1 as a possible D gene (5 bases). Germline values: CDR1 SGHVS, CDR2 FQNEAQ. The CDR3 is 16 amino acids. Trimming removed 5 bases from V and 0 bases from J, with 14 bases in between. In nucleotides, the CDR3 is TGTGCCAGCAGCCAAGCGACAGAATTTAGCAATCAGCCCCAGCATTTT. It is translated as CASSQATEFSNQPQHF.

This rearrangement joins TRBV7-9 to TRBJ2-1, with a weak D call TRBD2 (6 bases). The CDR3 consists of 15 residues. Trimming took 4 bases from V and 9 from J, leaving 19 bases between them. Germline V lookup: CDR1 SEHNR, CDR2 FQNEAQ (reference sequence). The chain's CDR3 is CASSSLPRGNSEQFF. The CDR3 region has the DNA TGTGCCAGCAGCTCGCTACCCCGGGGGAACAGTGAGCAGTTCTTC.

This clonotype was detected ten times or more. The chain has TRBV7-2 and TRBJ2-1, with D hard to call. Germline CDR1 and CDR2: SGHTA and FQGNSA. The CDR3 runs 12 residues. The V gene lost 2 bases and the J gene lost 6 bases, with 5 bases spanning the gap. CDR3 sequence reads: CASSLNVNEQFF. CDR3 coding DNA: TGTGCCAGCAGCTTAAACGTCAATGAGCAGTTCTTC.

The J gene is TRBJ2-3, the V gene TRBV5-1; D uncertain. The CDR3 extends over 15 amino acids. CDR1 and CDR2 from the germline V gene are SGHRS and YFSETQ. Trimming stripped 1 base from V and 0 bases from J, with 9 bases between. CDR3 protein: CASSLRRPSTDTQYF. CDR3 coding DNA: TGCGCCAGCAGCTTGAGGCGGCCCAGCACAGATACGCAGTATTTT. The whole variable domain, remainder taken from reference TRBV5-1 and TRBJ2-3, is KAGVTQTPRYLIKTRGQQVTLSCSPISGHRSVSWYQQTPGQGLQFLFEYFSETQRNKGNFPGRFSGRQFSNSRSEMNVSTLELGDSALYLCASSLRRPSTDTQYFGPGTRLTVL.

Here the CDR3 reads CASNNDREGEAFF. CDR3 sequence (DNA): TGTGCCAGCAACAATGACAGGGAGGGTGAAGCTTTCTTT. V and J are TRBV12-3 or TRBV12-4 and TRBJ1-1; 7 bases fit TRBD1. V gave up 7 bases and J gave up 7 bases; unmatched junction bases: 9. The CDR3 sequence is 13 residues long.

V gene TRBV4-3 combines with J gene TRBJ1-1; D ambiguous. In germline, CDR1 is LGHNA, CDR2 YSLEER. Trimming took 0 bases from V and 7 from J, leaving 6 bases between them. CDR3 size: 12 residues. CDR3 loop: CASSQERSEAFF. The CDR3 DNA reads as TGCGCCAGCAGCCAAGAGAGGAGTGAAGCTTTCTTT.

This clonotype appeared many times. This chain uses TRBV6-1 with TRBJ2-2; maybe TRBD1 (5 bases). V lost 6 bases and J lost 2, with 7 bases in between. Germline CDR1 reads MNHNS; CDR2 reads SASEGT. The CDR3 runs 13 residues. CDR3 amino acids: CASRDTNTGELFF. Written as DNA, the CDR3 is TGTGCCAGCAGGGACACAAACACCGGGGAGCTGTTTTTT.

J is TRBJ2-5 and V is TRBV4-2; 10 nucleotides agree with TRBD2. This CDR3 spans 16 amino acids. Trimming removed 0 bases from V and 4 bases from J; junction bases left unmatched: 5. CDR1 and CDR2 (germline): LGHNA, YNFKEQ. CDR3 residues: CASSQDALAGTETQYF. The CDR3 DNA is TGTGCCAGCAGCCAAGACGCACTAGCGGGGACAGAGACCCAGTACTTC.

A word on this clonotype: The junction departs from the called germline gene at one end, perhaps through a read error. This chain's CDR3 is CASSLSGRGSNEQFF. The DNA for the CDR3 is TGTGCCAGCAGTTTAAGCGGGAGGGGGTCCAATGAGCAGTTCTTC. This chain uses TRBV7-3 with TRBJ2-1; 10 bases align to TRBD2. From germline, CDR1 is SGHTA and CDR2 FQGTGA. This CDR3 has 15 amino acids.

This clonotype was seen more than once but under ten times. This chain connects TRBV6-1 to TRBJ1-5; D unresolved. CDR3 length: 16 amino acids. Germline assignment: CDR1 MNHNS and CDR2 SASEGT. V was cut by 2 bases and J by 1 base, with 12 bases left in between. The CDR3 protein is CASSETLAGSNQPQHF. CDR3 in DNA: TGTGCCAGCAGTGAAACGCTCGCCGGGAGCAATCAGCCCCAGCATTTT.

The gene calls are TRBV6-5 and TRBJ2-1; 11 bases map to TRBD2. The germline CDR1 and CDR2 sequences are MNHEY and SVGAGI. V lost 2 bases, J lost 3 bases, and 3 bases stayed unmatched. The CDR3 runs to 16 residues. CDR3 amino acids: CASSYATSGVYNEQFF. The CDR3 DNA is TGTGCCAGCAGTTACGCGACTAGCGGGGTCTACAATGAGCAGTTCTTC.

This clonotype appeared a few times. The CDR3 sequence is CAISESIRDQPQHF. DNA of the CDR3: TGTGCCATCAGTGAGTCGATCAGGGATCAGCCCCAGCATTTT. The chain joins TRBV10-3 to TRBJ1-5, with D possibly being TRBD1 (5 bases). V lost 0 bases and J 5 bases, leaving 8 bases between the germline ends. CDR1 and CDR2 from the germline V gene are ENHRY and SYGVKD. The CDR3 length is 14 residues.

This clonotype has only a few counts. The V call is TRBV10-3, the J call TRBJ2-1; 7 bases line up with TRBD2. Germline V lookup: CDR1 ENHRY, CDR2 SYGVKD. Trimming at V came to 9 bases and at J to 8 bases, leaving 7 bases not matched to a gene. The CDR3 is 12 residues long. CDR3 in DNA: TGTGCCATGCGCGGGGGAGAAGATGAGCAGTTCTTC. Translating it yields CAMRGGEDEQFF.

The chain links TRBV10-3 to TRBJ2-5; 8 nucleotides match TRBD2. Trimming took 11 bases from V and 1 from J; bases not matched to a gene: 9. The CDR3 runs to 14 residues. Germline values: CDR1 ENHRY, CDR2 SYGVKD. The CDR3, as DNA: TGTGCCGCCAGCGGGGGAGTTCTCCAAGAGACCCAGTACTTC. It translates to CAASGGVLQETQYF.

This clonotype has just a few counts. The CDR3 region is CSARADGWGSSYNEQFF. The CDR3 coding sequence is TGCAGTGCTAGAGCCGATGGTTGGGGGAGCTCCTACAATGAGCAGTTCTTC. This sequence joins TRBV20-1 and TRBJ2-1, with D perhaps TRBD1 or TRBD2 (5 bases each). Trimming stripped 1 base from V and 0 bases from J, with 16 bases between. This CDR3 has 17 residues. Per germline, CDR1 DFQATT and CDR2 SNEGSKA (reference sequence).

This clonotype was counted at least ten times. This chain joins TRBV10-3 and TRBJ2-7, with 7 bases aligning to TRBD2. Germline V gene lookup returns CDR1 ENHRY and CDR2 SYGVKD. The length of the CDR3 is 14 residues. J lost 4 bases, V lost 11 bases, and 14 bases had no gene match. CDR3: CASCQQAGEYEQYF. The CDR3 nucleotides are TGTGCCTCTTGCCAGCAGGCGGGGGAATACGAGCAGTACTTC.

In this sample, this clonotype turned up a few times. The genes are TRBV20-1 and TRBJ1-2, with 8 nucleotides matching TRBD1. V was clipped by 7 bases and J by 4 bases; unmatched bases: 8. The CDR3 runs 13 residues. Germline CDR1 and CDR2: DFQATT and SNEGSKA (reference sequence). The CDR3 DNA sequence: TGCAGTGGAGGAGGCGACAGGGGCTATGGCTACACCTTC. Translating gives CSGGGDRGYGYTF.

This sequence joins TRBV18 and TRBJ2-2; 8 bases map to TRBD1. The V and J ends lost 3 bases and 5 bases, in that order; junction bases with no gene match: 11. Germline V gives CDR1 KGHSH, CDR2 LQKENI. CDR3 size: 17 residues. The CDR3 sequence: CASSPILQGAKTGELFF. For the CDR3, the DNA is TGTGCCAGCTCACCTATTCTCCAGGGGGCCAAAACCGGGGAGCTGTTTTTT. Drawing the rest from reference TRBV18 and TRBJ2-2, the complete variable domain is NAGVMQNPRHLVRRRGQEARLRCSPMKGHSHVYWYRQLPEEGLKFMVYLQKENIIDESGMPKERFSAEFPKEGPSILRIQQVVRGDSAAYFCASSPILQGAKTGELFFGEGSRLTVL.

This clonotype has only a few counts. This chain uses TRBV5-1 with TRBJ1-1, with 9 positions matching TRBD1. From germline, CDR1 is SGHRS and CDR2 YFSETQ. The CDR3 totals 14 residues. V dropped 1 base and J dropped 6; count of bases not matched to a gene: 4. CDR3 region: CASSLSTGGSEAFF. The CDR3, as DNA: TGCGCCAGCAGCTTGTCCACAGGGGGCTCTGAAGCTTTCTTT.

This clonotype was found a few times. Relative to the germline gene, one junction end is altered; a read error may explain this. This sequence joins TRBV7-7 and TRBJ2-5; D may be TRBD1 or TRBD2 (8 bases each). Per the germline V gene, CDR1 is SSHAT and CDR2 is FNYEAQ (reference sequence). The CDR3 is made up of 16 amino acids. The CDR3 coding sequence is TGTGCTAGCAGCTTTGGGACAGGACTAGCTAAAGAGACCCAGTACTTC. It translates to CASSFGTGLAKETQYF.

The rearrangement links TRBV6-2 or TRBV6-3 to TRBJ2-5; maybe TRBD1 (6 bases). Germline loops: CDR1 MNHEY, CDR2 SVGEGT. The CDR3 extends over 17 amino acids. Trimming took 2 bases from V and 4 from J, leaving 20 bases between them. In DNA, the CDR3 is TGTGCCAGCAGTTACGATACCCAGGGGCGTAGTCGAGAGACCCAGTACTTC. This gives the protein CASSYDTQGRSRETQYF.

This clonotype came up a few times. The rearrangement uses TRBV12-3 or TRBV12-4 and TRBJ1-2, with no clear D. Trimming removed 2 bases at V and 8 bases at J, with 12 bases between. CDR3 length equals 13 residues. Here the CDR3 reads CASSLTRRRGYTF. The DNA of the CDR3 is TGTGCCAGCAGTTTAACTCGTCGTAGGGGCTACACCTTC.

The table lists this clonotype with a few counts. V is TRBV29-1 and J is TRBJ1-1; tentatively, D is TRBD1 (5 bases). Per the germline V gene, CDR1 is SQVTM and CDR2 is ANQGSEA. CDR3 length: 13 residues. Trimming pared 5 bases from V and 7 bases from J, leaving 17 bases between. CDR3 bases: TGCAGCGTTAAAGCTTCCGGGACGGGTGAAGCTTTCTTT. The encoded protein is CSVKASGTGEAFF.